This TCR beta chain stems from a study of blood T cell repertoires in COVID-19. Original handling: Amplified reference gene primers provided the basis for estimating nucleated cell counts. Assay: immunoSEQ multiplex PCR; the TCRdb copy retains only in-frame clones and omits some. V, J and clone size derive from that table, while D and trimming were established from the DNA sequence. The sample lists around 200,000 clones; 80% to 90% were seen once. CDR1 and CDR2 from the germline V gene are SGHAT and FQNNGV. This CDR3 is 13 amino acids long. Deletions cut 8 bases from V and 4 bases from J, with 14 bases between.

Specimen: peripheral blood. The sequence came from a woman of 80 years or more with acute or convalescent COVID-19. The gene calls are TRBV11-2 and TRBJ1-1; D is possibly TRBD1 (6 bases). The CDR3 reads CASRQGTRTEAFF. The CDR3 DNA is TGTGCCAGCCGCCAGGGGACCCGCACTGAAGCTTTCTTT.